The rows below give T cell receptor beta chains drawn from one sample of a study of blood T cell repertoires in COVID-19. Clones were read by immunoSEQ multiplex PCR, and TCRdb kept only the in-frame ones, dropping some. The table has over 150,000 clones, approximately 87% seen once. The sample consisted of peripheral blood. The receptors stem from an older woman with COVID-19, enrolled during active disease. Each CDR3 is given with its conserved first and last residue. D genes are given only for firm matches. Size is stated for part of the rows, as once, few or many counts, or as a class when the clone is expanded.

once	TRBD2	TRBV29-1	TRBJ2-1	CSVETLAGGYNEQFF	TGCAGCGTTGAGACCCTAGCGGGAGGATATAATGAGCAGTTCTTC
NA	TRBD2	TRBV27	TRBJ2-1	CASSLSGWRTSGRNEQFF	TGTGCCAGCAGTTTATCTGGTTGGCGGACTAGCGGGAGAAATGAGCAGTTCTTC
NA	NA	TRBV18	TRBJ2-5	CASSPGLLSDQYF	TGTGCCAGCTCACCGGGTCTTCTTAGCGACCAGTACTTC
NA	NA	TRBV19	TRBJ1-2	CASSLETRGQLNYGYTF	TGTGCCAGTAGCCTCGAGACAAGAGGACAGTTAAACTATGGCTACACCTTC
NA	NA	TRBV9	TRBJ1-6	CASSVEGYNSPLHF	TGTGCCAGCAGCGTGGAGGGTTATAATTCACCCCTCCACTTT
NA	TRBD1	TRBV6-5	TRBJ1-4	CASSSAGTVQEKLFF	TGTGCCAGCAGCTCCGCCGGGACAGTGCAGGAAAAACTGTTTTTT
NA	TRBD1	TRBV6-5	TRBJ1-2	CASSSGTGGYGYTF	TGTGCCAGCAGTTCCGGGACAGGGGGCTATGGCTACACCTTC
NA	TRBD1	TRBV27	TRBJ1-2	CASSLRTGVSNYGYTF	TGTGCCAGCAGTTTAAGGACAGGGGTTAGTAACTATGGCTACACCTTC
NA	TRBD1	TRBV30	TRBJ1-5	CAWSLKGQGIGQPQHF	TGTGCCTGGAGTCTAAAAGGACAGGGGATAGGGCAGCCCCAGCATTTT
once	NA	TRBV5-1	TRBJ1-1	CASSLAQGTMNTEAFF	TGCGCCAGCAGCTTGGCTCAGGGCACCATGAACACTGAAGCTTTCTTT
NA	TRBD2	TRBV27	TRBJ2-3	CASRWTGAGPDTQYF	TGTGCCAGCAGGTGGACGGGAGCGGGACCCGATACGCAGTATTTT
few	TRBD1	TRBV5-6	TRBJ1-1	CASNYRGTEAFF	TGTGCCAGCAACTACAGGGGCACTGAAGCTTTCTTT
few	TRBD1	TRBV2	TRBJ1-5	CASSEATGGAQPQHF	TGTGCCAGCAGTGAAGCAACAGGGGGCGCTCAGCCCCAGCATTTT
NA	TRBD2	TRBV9	TRBJ2-3	CASSATGGRTDTQYF	TGTGCCAGCAGCGCTACGGGAGGGCGCACAGATACGCAGTATTTT
few	NA	TRBV2	TRBJ2-2	CASTRGNTGELFF	TGTGCCAGCACGCGGGGGAACACCGGGGAGCTGTTTTTT
once	TRBD2	TRBV19	TRBJ2-1	CASSMPAGGYNEQFF	TGTGCCAGTAGTATGCCTGCGGGGGGCTACAATGAGCAGTTCTTC
once	TRBD2	TRBV6-5	TRBJ2-1	CASRGAGVIYNEQFF	TGTGCCAGCAGAGGAGCGGGAGTGATATACAATGAGCAGTTCTTC
once	TRBD1	TRBV29-1	TRBJ2-6	CSVEQTGAGANVLTF	TGCAGCGTTGAACAGACAGGGGCAGGGGCCAACGTCCTGACTTTC
few	TRBD1	TRBV5-4	TRBJ1-4	CASGRQGILGKLFF	TGTGCCAGCGGTCGACAGGGAATTTTGGGAAAACTGTTTTTT
NA	TRBD1	TRBV6-5	TRBJ1-3	CASKAQGARGNTIYF	TGTGCCAGCAAGGCCCAGGGGGCGCGTGGAAACACCATATATTTT